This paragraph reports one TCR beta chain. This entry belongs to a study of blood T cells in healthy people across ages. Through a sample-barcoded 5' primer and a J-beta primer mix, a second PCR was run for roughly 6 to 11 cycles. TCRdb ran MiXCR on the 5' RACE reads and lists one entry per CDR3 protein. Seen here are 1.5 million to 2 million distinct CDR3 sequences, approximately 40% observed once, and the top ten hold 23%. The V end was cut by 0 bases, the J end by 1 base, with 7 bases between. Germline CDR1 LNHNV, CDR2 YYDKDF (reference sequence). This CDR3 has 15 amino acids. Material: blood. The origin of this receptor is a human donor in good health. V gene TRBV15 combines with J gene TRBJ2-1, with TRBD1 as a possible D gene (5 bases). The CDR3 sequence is CATSRDRQSYNEQFF. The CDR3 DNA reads TGTGCCACCAGCAGAGATCGACAGTCCTACAATGAGCAGTTCTTC. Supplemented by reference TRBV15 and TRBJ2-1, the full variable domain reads DAMVIQNPRYQVTQFGKPVTLSCSQTLNHNVMYWYQQKSSQAPKLLFHYYDKDFNNEADTPDNFQSRRPNTSFCFLDIRSPGLGDTAMYLCATSRDRQSYNEQFFGPGTRLTVL.